These T cell receptor beta chains were read from a single sample in a study of T cell responses to AZD1222 COVID-19 vaccine. TCRdb's copy holds only in-frame clones and misses some; the assay was immunoSEQ multiplex PCR. This sample has approximately 140,000 clones, with approximately 92% found just once. This sample comprised peripheral blood, obtained on day 0 of AZD1222 vaccination. The receptors originated from an adult in good health. CDR3s include the opening cysteine and the closing phenylalanine or tryptophan. Fields, in order: J gene, clone size, D gene, V gene, CDR3 protein, CDR3 DNA. D genes are given only for firm matches. Size values are once, few and many counts, or a class for expanded clones, and some rows have none.

j_gene: TRBJ1-6
abundance: NA
d_gene: NA
v_gene: TRBV5-4
CDR3aa: CASSPRAVYNSPLHF
CDR3nt: TGTGCCAGCAGCCCGCGGGCGGTTTATAATTCACCCCTCCACTTT

j_gene: TRBJ2-7
abundance: NA
d_gene: NA
v_gene: TRBV5-4
CDR3aa: CASSRIGQNYEQYF
CDR3nt: TGTGCCAGCAGCAGAATAGGACAGAACTACGAGCAGTACTTC

j_gene: TRBJ1-1
abundance: NA
d_gene: NA
v_gene: TRBV4-1
CDR3aa: CASSQDPAGLIMNTEAFF
CDR3nt: TGCGCCAGCAGCCAAGATCCAGCAGGACTTATAATGAACACTGAAGCTTTCTTT

j_gene: TRBJ1-5
abundance: NA
d_gene: NA
v_gene: TRBV2
CDR3aa: CASNPVGHPQHF
CDR3nt: TGTGCCAGCAATCCGGTGGGCCACCCCCAGCATTTT

j_gene: TRBJ2-2
abundance: NA
d_gene: NA
v_gene: TRBV7-7
CDR3aa: CASGRIAGELFF
CDR3nt: TGTGCCAGCGGGAGAATTGCCGGGGAGCTGTTTTTT

j_gene: TRBJ1-2
abundance: NA
d_gene: NA
v_gene: TRBV27
CDR3aa: CASSPFGQSLYYGYTF
CDR3nt: TGTGCCAGCAGTCCTTTCGGACAGAGCCTTTACTATGGCTACACCTTC

j_gene: TRBJ1-6
abundance: NA
d_gene: NA
v_gene: TRBV27
CDR3aa: CASSVIQARSGYNSPLHF
CDR3nt: TGTGCCAGCAGTGTTATACAGGCTAGGAGTGGCTATAATTCACCCCTCCACTTT

j_gene: TRBJ2-2
abundance: NA
d_gene: TRBD2
v_gene: TRBV11-3
CDR3aa: CASSLVPGGHSITGELFF
CDR3nt: TGTGCCAGCAGCTTAGTTCCGGGAGGCCATTCTATCACCGGGGAGCTGTTTTTT

j_gene: TRBJ2-7
abundance: NA
d_gene: NA
v_gene: TRBV5-1
CDR3aa: CASKNVRDGSSYEQYF
CDR3nt: TGCGCCAGCAAAAACGTCCGGGACGGGAGCTCCTACGAGCAGTACTTC

j_gene: TRBJ1-6
abundance: NA
d_gene: NA
v_gene: TRBV11-1
CDR3aa: CASSPRWDSPLHF
CDR3nt: TGTGCCAGCAGCCCCCGTTGGGATTCACCCCTCCACTTT

j_gene: TRBJ2-2
abundance: NA
d_gene: NA
v_gene: TRBV5-5
CDR3aa: CASSLSSSANTGELFF
CDR3nt: TGTGCCAGCAGCTTGTCCAGTTCAGCGAACACCGGGGAGCTGTTTTTT

j_gene: TRBJ2-3
abundance: NA
d_gene: TRBD2
v_gene: TRBV3-1/TRBV3-2
CDR3aa: CASSLEITEWTSGPDTQYF
CDR3nt: TGTGCCAGCAGCCTTGAAATCACCGAGTGGACTAGCGGTCCAGATACGCAGTATTTT

j_gene: TRBJ1-2
abundance: NA
d_gene: NA
v_gene: TRBV6-5
CDR3aa: CASSYSPRSGGGYTF
CDR3nt: TGTGCCAGCAGTTACTCCCCGAGGTCGGGTGGGGGCTACACCTTC

j_gene: TRBJ1-5
abundance: NA
d_gene: TRBD1
v_gene: TRBV27
CDR3aa: CASRGGQISNQPQHF
CDR3nt: TGTGCCAGCAGGGGGGGACAGATTAGCAATCAGCCCCAGCATTTT

j_gene: TRBJ1-2
abundance: once
d_gene: NA
v_gene: TRBV3-1/TRBV3-2
CDR3aa: CASSQDRDSNYGYTF
CDR3nt: TGTGCCAGCAGCCAAGACCGCGACAGTAACTATGGCTACACCTTC

j_gene: TRBJ2-3
abundance: NA
d_gene: NA
v_gene: TRBV6-4
CDR3aa: CASGTEWGTDTQYF
CDR3nt: TGTGCCAGCGGCACAGAGTGGGGCACAGATACGCAGTATTTT

j_gene: TRBJ2-3
abundance: NA
d_gene: TRBD2
v_gene: TRBV25-1
CDR3aa: CASKGLAGTDTQYF
CDR3nt: TGTGCCAGCAAGGGACTAGCCGGCACAGATACGCAGTATTTT

j_gene: TRBJ1-1
abundance: NA
d_gene: NA
v_gene: TRBV7-9
CDR3aa: CASSLAKGGPGTEAFF
CDR3nt: TGTGCCAGCAGCTTAGCGAAGGGGGGGCCGGGCACTGAAGCTTTCTTT

j_gene: TRBJ2-1
abundance: NA
d_gene: NA
v_gene: TRBV6-5
CDR3aa: CASRRELQVRNEQFF
CDR3nt: TGTGCCAGCAGGCGAGAGTTGCAGGTGAGAAATGAGCAGTTCTTC

j_gene: TRBJ1-3
abundance: NA
d_gene: NA
v_gene: TRBV29-1
CDR3aa: CSVDSGQGNTIYF
CDR3nt: TGCAGCGTTGACTCGGGGCAGGGAAACACCATATATTTT

j_gene: TRBJ1-5
abundance: NA
d_gene: TRBD1
v_gene: TRBV19
CDR3aa: CASRRDRGQDSNQPQHF
CDR3nt: TGTGCCAGTAGGCGGGACAGGGGACAAGATAGCAATCAGCCCCAGCATTTT

j_gene: TRBJ2-2
abundance: NA
d_gene: NA
v_gene: TRBV6-2/TRBV6-3
CDR3aa: CASSYRQTTGELFF
CDR3nt: TGTGCCAGCAGTTACCGACAGACCACCGGGGAGCTGTTTTTT

j_gene: TRBJ2-5
abundance: NA
d_gene: TRBD2
v_gene: TRBV5-6
CDR3aa: CASSLVSGIETQYF
CDR3nt: TGTGCCAGCAGCTTGGTTAGCGGGATTGAGACCCAGTACTTC

j_gene: TRBJ2-4
abundance: NA
d_gene: TRBD2
v_gene: TRBV6-5
CDR3aa: CASSYQVGTSGRLQYF
CDR3nt: TGTGCCAGCAGTTACCAGGTCGGGACTAGCGGGAGGCTTCAGTACTTC

j_gene: TRBJ1-1
abundance: NA
d_gene: NA
v_gene: TRBV9
CDR3aa: CASSVDIVNTEAFF
CDR3nt: TGTGCCAGCAGCGTTGACATCGTGAACACTGAAGCTTTCTTT

j_gene: TRBJ2-3
abundance: NA
d_gene: NA
v_gene: TRBV7-9
CDR3aa: CASSYLTTGTDTQYF
CDR3nt: TGTGCCAGCAGCTACCTGACTACAGGCACAGATACGCAGTATTTT

j_gene: TRBJ2-7
abundance: NA
d_gene: NA
v_gene: TRBV30
CDR3aa: CAWKSGETYEQYF
CDR3nt: TGTGCCTGGAAATCCGGGGAGACCTACGAGCAGTACTTC

j_gene: TRBJ2-7
abundance: NA
d_gene: TRBD1
v_gene: TRBV10-3
CDR3aa: CAINSLDRSYEQYF
CDR3nt: TGTGCCATCAATTCGTTGGACAGGTCCTACGAGCAGTACTTC

j_gene: TRBJ2-7
abundance: NA
d_gene: TRBD1
v_gene: TRBV6-1
CDR3aa: CASSEALWQGAGEQYF
CDR3nt: TGTGCCAGCAGTGAAGCGCTTTGGCAGGGGGCGGGGGAGCAGTACTTC